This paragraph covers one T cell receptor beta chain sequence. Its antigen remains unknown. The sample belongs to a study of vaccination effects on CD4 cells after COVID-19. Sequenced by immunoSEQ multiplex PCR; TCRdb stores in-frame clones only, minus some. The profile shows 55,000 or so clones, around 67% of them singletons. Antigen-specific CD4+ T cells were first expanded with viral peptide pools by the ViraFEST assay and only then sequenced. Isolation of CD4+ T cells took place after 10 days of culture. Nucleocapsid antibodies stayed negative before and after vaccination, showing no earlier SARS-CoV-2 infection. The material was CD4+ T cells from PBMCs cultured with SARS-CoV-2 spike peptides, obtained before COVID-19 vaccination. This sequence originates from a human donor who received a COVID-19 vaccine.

The CDR3 here is CASSLGAGGEQYF. Written as DNA, the CDR3 is TGTGCCAGCAGCTTAGGGGCAGGGGGCGAGCAGTACTTC. This chain uses TRBV7-9 with TRBJ2-7, with 7 bases matching TRBD1. This CDR3 comprises 13 residues. V lost 1 base and J lost 6; bases outside the gene matches: 3. CDR1 is SEHNR and CDR2 is FQNEAQ in the germline V gene (reference sequence).